Below, 28 T cell receptor beta chains from the same sample are listed, as sequenced in a study of identical twins. TCRdb reprocessed the 5' RACE reads via MiXCR and lists one record per CDR3 protein. This sample has hundreds of thousands of distinct CDR3 sequences; about 8.3% occur once, and the top ten carry roughly 2.1%. Another study also made use of these data, one on yellow fever vaccine responses in identical twins.

Sequences were obtained from memory (CD45RO+) T cells sorted from blood. The receptors shown here come from a woman between 18 and 29 years old in good health.

This clonotype has a count of ten or more. This sequence joins TRBV6-1 and TRBJ1-1; no definite D call. The CDR3 covers 13 residues. CDR1 is MNHNS, CDR2 SASEGT, per germline. The V and J ends lost 6 bases and 1 base respectively, with 9 bases between them. The CDR3 spells CASRHTQNTEAFF. CDR3 in DNA: TGTGCCAGCAGACACACACAGAACACTGAAGCTTTCTTT.

The sample holds a few counts of this clonotype. V is TRBV28 and J is TRBJ2-2; 7 bases agree with TRBD1. Per germline, CDR1 MDHEN and CDR2 SYDVKM. There are 16 residues in the CDR3. Trimming removed 3 bases from V and 1 base from J; junction bases left unmatched: 5. CDR3 in DNA: TGTGCCAGCAGTTTTTCAGGGACAGAGAACACCGGGGAGCTGTTTTTT. This codes for CASSFSGTENTGELFF.

This clonotype has just a few counts. The chain carries TRBV20-1 and TRBJ2-5; D tentatively reads TRBD1 or TRBD2 (6 bases each). V gave up 7 bases and J gave up 4 bases, with 16 bases separating them. The CDR3 runs to 13 residues. The germline V gene encodes CDR1 DFQATT and CDR2 SNEGSKA (reference sequence). In DNA, the CDR3 is TGCAGTGTTGGGGGGACAAGGGGAGAGACCCAGTACTTC. It specifies CSVGGTRGETQYF.

This clonotype showed up many times. CDR3 in amino acids: CASSLTGPRDSYGYTF. CDR3 sequence (DNA): TGTGCCAGCAGCTTAACGGGTCCACGGGACAGCTATGGCTACACCTTC. The chain is built from TRBV7-3 and TRBJ1-2, with 7 bases matching TRBD1. The J segment lost 4 bases and the V segment lost 0 bases, leaving 8 bases of the junction unmatched. The CDR3 contains 16 residues. The germline V gene encodes CDR1 SGHTA and CDR2 FQGTGA.

In its sample, this clonotype was seen many times. This chain joins TRBV27 and TRBJ2-3, with 10 bases lining up with TRBD1. CDR3 size: 16 residues. V was clipped by 3 bases and J by 2 bases; unmatched bases: 5. From germline, CDR1 is MNHEY and CDR2 SMNVEV (reference sequence). CDR3 DNA sequence: TGTGCCAGCAGTTTTTTTGGGACAGGGGTCACAGATACGCAGTATTTT. The encoded protein is CASSFFGTGVTDTQYF.

This clonotype was found many times. The V and J genes are TRBV9 and TRBJ2-5, with D possibly matching TRBD1 (5 bases). Germline V lookup: CDR1 SGDLS, CDR2 YYNGEE. V was clipped by 2 bases and J by 2 bases, with 7 bases between them. This CDR3 is built from 13 residues. CDR3 in amino acids: CASSVSGQETQYF. The CDR3 DNA sequence: TGTGCCAGCAGCGTTTCAGGGCAAGAGACCCAGTACTTC.

This clonotype was observed many times. The chain is built from TRBV25-1 and TRBJ2-3, with 10 bases aligning to TRBD2. This CDR3 spans 15 amino acids. Per germline, CDR1 MGHDK and CDR2 SYGVNS. Trimming cost V 4 bases and J 2 bases; bases outside gene matches: 3. The CDR3 loop reads CASSGGTSDTDTQYF. The CDR3 DNA follows: TGTGCCAGCAGTGGCGGGACTAGCGACACAGATACGCAGTATTTT.

Many counts were recorded for this clonotype. The CDR3, as DNA: TGCAGCGTCCGGACAGGGGGACAATATAATTCACCCCTCCACTTT. Translation gives CSVRTGGQYNSPLHF. The chain links TRBV29-1 to TRBJ1-6, with TRBD1 matching over 10 bases. With V trimmed by 6 bases and J by 4 bases, 6 bases remained unmatched. Germline loops: CDR1 SQVTM, CDR2 ANQGSEA. The CDR3 is 15 residues long.

This chain links TRBV6-1 with TRBJ2-2; tentative D call: TRBD2 (7 bases). Germline CDR1 reads MNHNS; CDR2 reads SASEGT. Trimming removed 5 bases from V and 9 bases from J, with 10 bases in between. This CDR3 region has 12 residues. CDR3: CASSRGARELFF. The CDR3 nucleotides read TGTGCCAGCAGTCGGGGGGCCAGGGAGCTGTTTTTT.

This clonotype was found a few times. CDR3 residues: CASSAETGRPQHF. The CDR3 DNA is TGTGCCAGCAGCGCCGAGACAGGTCGTCCCCAGCATTTT. The genes are TRBV7-2 and TRBJ1-5; D perhaps matches TRBD1 (6 bases). CDR3 length: 13 residues. Germline loops: CDR1 SGHTA, CDR2 FQGNSA. With 5 bases removed from V and 10 bases from J, the gap between germline ends came to 15 bases.

This clonotype was counted many times. CDR3 sequence (DNA): TGTGCCAGCAGTTACGGAGTGAGGGGCCGAGGGGAGCTGTTTTTT. It specifies CASSYGVRGRGELFF. The chain recombines TRBV6-5 with TRBJ2-2; D may match TRBD1 or TRBD2 (5 bases each). The CDR3 length is 15 residues. V shed 2 bases and J shed 8 bases, with 15 bases lying between them. Looked up from germline, CDR1 is MNHEY and CDR2 is SVGAGI.

This clonotype was observed many times. V gene TRBV10-3 combines with J gene TRBJ1-4; 7 nucleotides line up with TRBD1. Per the germline V gene, CDR1 is ENHRY and CDR2 is SYGVKD. This CDR3 comprises 15 residues. The V gene end was trimmed by 0 bases and the J gene end by 4 bases; junction bases not matched to a gene: 2. CDR3 amino acids: CAISESRDSNEKLFF. The CDR3 bases are TGTGCCATCAGTGAGTCGCGGGACAGTAATGAAAAACTGTTTTTT.

The sample holds many counts of this clonotype. This chain links TRBV20-1 with TRBJ1-5, with 9 bases that match TRBD1. This CDR3 spans 16 amino acids. Germline-derived CDR1 and CDR2 are DFQATT and SNEGSKA (reference sequence). Trimming took 1 base from V and 1 from J; bases not matched to a gene: 5. CDR3 nucleotide sequence: TGCAGTGCTAGAGCGGGACAGGGCTTCAGCAATCAGCCCCAGCATTTT. It translates to CSARAGQGFSNQPQHF.

This clonotype turned up a few times. This sequence joins TRBV7-9 and TRBJ1-1, with no clear D. Trimming took 5 bases from V and 6 from J, leaving 10 bases between them. Germline assignment: CDR1 SEHNR and CDR2 FQNEAQ (reference sequence). The CDR3 has 12 residues. CDR3: CASSLPPAEAFF. The CDR3 coding sequence is TGTGCCAGCAGCCTCCCTCCGGCTGAAGCTTTCTTT.

There are many counts of this clonotype. The J gene is TRBJ1-2, the V gene TRBV27, with 9 positions matching TRBD1. CDR1 is MNHEY, CDR2 SMNVEV, per germline (reference sequence). CDR3 size: 15 residues. V was clipped by 4 bases and J by 3 bases; unmatched bases: 6. Here the CDR3 DNA reads TGTGCCAGCAGTTCCCGGGACAGGGCGTACTATGGCTACACCTTC. Translating gives CASSSRDRAYYGYTF.

This clonotype occurred many times. The gene calls are TRBV7-7 and TRBJ2-3; possibly TRBD2 for D (5 bases). This CDR3 is built from 15 residues. V lost 5 bases and J 2 bases, leaving 14 bases between the germline ends. The germline gives CDR1 SSHAT, CDR2 FNYEAQ (reference sequence). The CDR3 region has the DNA TGTGCCAGCAGCCCCGCGGGTTCAGTCACAGATACGCAGTATTTT. Its translation: CASSPAGSVTDTQYF.

CDR3 amino acids: CASSQGQGLGTDTQYF. The CDR3 DNA follows: TGTGCCAGCAGTCAGGGACAGGGTTTGGGGACAGATACGCAGTATTTT. The chain has TRBV27 and TRBJ2-3; 9 nucleotides align to TRBD1. Germline V gives CDR1 MNHEY, CDR2 SMNVEV (reference sequence). V lost 5 bases, J lost 3 bases, and 9 bases stayed unmatched. The CDR3 is 16 amino acids.

V is TRBV25-1 and J is TRBJ2-1; D is possibly TRBD2 (6 bases). CDR3 length: 18 residues. Deletions cut 5 bases from V and 3 bases from J, with 23 bases between. Germline lookup yields CDR1 MGHDK and CDR2 SYGVNS. In DNA, the CDR3 is TGTGCCAGCAGTACCCGAGGGCGGGGCCCTCAACTCTACAATGAGCAGTTCTTC. Translated: CASSTRGRGPQLYNEQFF.

The chain is built from TRBV28 and TRBJ2-5; 9 nucleotides align to TRBD1. The CDR3 sequence is 14 residues long. Trimming at V came to 4 bases and at J to 1 base, leaving 1 base not matched to a gene. Germline-derived CDR1 and CDR2 are MDHEN and SYDVKM. CDR3 nucleotide sequence: TGTGCCAGCAGTTCACAGGGGGCCCAAGAGACCCAGTACTTC. It specifies CASSSQGAQETQYF.

This clonotype was seen ten or more times. The V call is TRBV20-1, the J call TRBJ1-6; 10 bases line up with TRBD1. The V gene end was trimmed by 2 bases and the J gene end by 7 bases; junction bases not matched to a gene: 5. The germline CDR1 and CDR2 sequences are DFQATT and SNEGSKA (reference sequence). The CDR3 runs 15 residues. The CDR3 coding sequence is TGCAGTGCTAGACCGGACAGGGGGTCCAATTCACCCCTCCACTTT. Translated, it gives CSARPDRGSNSPLHF.

This clonotype was counted at least ten times. This rearrangement joins TRBV4-2 to TRBJ2-1; 13 positions match TRBD2. Germline CDR1 is LGHNA and CDR2 is YNFKEQ. Trimming removed 6 bases from V and 8 bases from J; junction bases left unmatched: 10. This CDR3 is built from 16 residues. The CDR3 protein is CASSLQGLAGFDEQFF. DNA of the CDR3: TGTGCCAGCAGTCTACAGGGACTAGCGGGGTTCGATGAGCAGTTCTTC.

The rearrangement uses TRBV5-6 and TRBJ2-3; the match to TRBD1 covers 8 bases. The CDR3 sequence is 15 residues long. Germline trimming cut 6 bases from V and 2 bases from J; bases unmatched to any gene: 8. Germline V CDR1 and CDR2: SGHDT, YYEEEE. The CDR3 DNA follows: TGTGCCAGCACTCACCTGGGACAGGACACAGATACGCAGTATTTT. Translated, it gives CASTHLGQDTDTQYF.

Many counts were recorded for this clonotype. The CDR3: CATSPGTSYNEQFF. CDR3 in DNA: TGTGCCACCAGCCCAGGAACCTCCTACAATGAGCAGTTCTTC. The chain joins TRBV24-1 to TRBJ2-1; D not certain. This CDR3 is 14 amino acids long. CDR1 is KGHDR, CDR2 SFDVKD, per germline. With 7 bases removed from V and 0 bases from J, the gap between germline ends came to 9 bases.

The chain uses TRBV6-5 and TRBJ1-5; 9 nucleotides align to TRBD1. The CDR3 contains 15 residues. Trimming cost V 4 bases and J 3 bases; bases outside gene matches: 4. Germline V gene sequence: CDR1 MNHEY, CDR2 SVGAGI. DNA for the CDR3: TGTGCCAGCAGTTGGACAGGGGACATCAATCAGCCCCAGCATTTT. Translated: CASSWTGDINQPQHF.

The chain carries TRBV6-1 and TRBJ2-7; D may be TRBD2 (5 bases). CDR3 length: 15 amino acids. Trimming left V 0 bases short and J 3 bases short, with 12 bases between. Germline CDR1 MNHNS, CDR2 SASEGT. CDR3 loop: CASSEARPSLYEQYV. The CDR3 region has the DNA TGTGCCAGCAGTGAAGCGCGCCCTAGCCTCTACGAGCAGTACGTC.

This clonotype was picked up many times. This chain links TRBV6-5 with TRBJ1-1, with D possibly TRBD1 on 5 matching bases. The V gene's germline CDR1 is MNHEY and CDR2 SVGAGI. V lost 6 bases, J lost 5 bases, and 10 bases lay in between. CDR3 length: 12 amino acids. The CDR3 nucleotides are TGTGCCAGCAGCAGGGCAGAGACTGAAGCTTTCTTT. Translation: CASSRAETEAFF.

The CDR3, as DNA: TGTGCCACCAGCAATGCAGATACGCAGTATTTT. This gives the protein CATSNADTQYF. The chain couples TRBV15 to TRBJ2-3; D uncertain. This CDR3 is built from 11 residues. V was shortened by 4 bases and J by 4 bases, with 3 bases between the two germline ends. The germline V gene encodes CDR1 LNHNV and CDR2 YYDKDF (reference sequence).

In this sample, this clonotype turned up a few times. The chain has TRBV10-3 and TRBJ2-1; 7 bases are a match to TRBD2. Germline lookup yields CDR1 ENHRY and CDR2 SYGVKD. The CDR3 contains 14 residues. V dropped 9 bases and J dropped 0; count of bases not matched to a gene: 5. CDR3 nucleotides: TGTGCCATGGGGCGGGGGAGCTCCTACAATGAGCAGTTCTTC. As protein: CAMGRGSSYNEQFF.